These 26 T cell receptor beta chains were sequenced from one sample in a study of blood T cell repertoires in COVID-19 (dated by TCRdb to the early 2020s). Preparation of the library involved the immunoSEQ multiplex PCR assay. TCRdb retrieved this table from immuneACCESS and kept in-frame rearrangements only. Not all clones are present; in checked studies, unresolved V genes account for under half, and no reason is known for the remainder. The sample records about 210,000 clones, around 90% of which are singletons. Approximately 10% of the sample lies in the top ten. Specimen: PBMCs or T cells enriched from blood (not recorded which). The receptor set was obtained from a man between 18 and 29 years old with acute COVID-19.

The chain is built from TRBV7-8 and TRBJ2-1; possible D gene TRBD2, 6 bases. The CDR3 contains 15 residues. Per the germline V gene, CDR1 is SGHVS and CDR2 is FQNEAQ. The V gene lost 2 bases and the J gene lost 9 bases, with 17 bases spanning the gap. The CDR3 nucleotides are TGTGCCAGCAGCTTACAAGCTAGCGCGGTCGGTGAGCAGTTCTTC. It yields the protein CASSLQASAVGEQFF.

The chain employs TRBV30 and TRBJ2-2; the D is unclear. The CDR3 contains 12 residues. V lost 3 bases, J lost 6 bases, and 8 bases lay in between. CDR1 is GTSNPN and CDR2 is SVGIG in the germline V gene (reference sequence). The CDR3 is CAWSPQAGELFF. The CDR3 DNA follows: TGTGCCTGGAGCCCCCAGGCCGGGGAGCTGTTTTTT. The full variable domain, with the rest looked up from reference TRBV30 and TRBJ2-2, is SQTIHQWPATLVQPVGSPLSLECTVEGTSNPNLYWYRQAAGRGLQLLFYSVGIGQISSEVPQNLSASRPQDRQFILSSKKLLLSDSGFYLCAWSPQAGELFFGEGSRLTVL.

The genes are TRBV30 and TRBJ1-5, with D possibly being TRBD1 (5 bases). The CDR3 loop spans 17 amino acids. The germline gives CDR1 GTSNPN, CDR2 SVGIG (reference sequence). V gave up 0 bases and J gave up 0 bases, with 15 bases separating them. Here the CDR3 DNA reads TGTGCCTGGAGTGTCGGACACGGAACCCTTAGCAATCAGCCCCAGCATTTT. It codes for CAWSVGHGTLSNQPQHF. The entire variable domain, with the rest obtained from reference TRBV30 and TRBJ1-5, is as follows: SQTIHQWPATLVQPVGSPLSLECTVEGTSNPNLYWYRQAAGRGLQLLFYSVGIGQISSEVPQNLSASRPQDRQFILSSKKLLLSDSGFYLCAWSVGHGTLSNQPQHFGDGTRLSIL.

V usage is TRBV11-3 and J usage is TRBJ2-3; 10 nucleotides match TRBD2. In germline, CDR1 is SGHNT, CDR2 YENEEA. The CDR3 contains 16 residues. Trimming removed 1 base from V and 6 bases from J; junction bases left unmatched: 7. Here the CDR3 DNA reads TGTGCCAGCAGCTTAGGCCTAGCGGGAGTTCGGGATACGCAGTATTTT. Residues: CASSLGLAGVRDTQYF.

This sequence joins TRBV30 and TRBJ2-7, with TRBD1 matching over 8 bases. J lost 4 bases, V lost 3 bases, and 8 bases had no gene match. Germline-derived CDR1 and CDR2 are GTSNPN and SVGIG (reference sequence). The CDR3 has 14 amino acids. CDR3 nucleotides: TGTGCCTGGAGAAGGGACAGGAAAGTTTACGAGCAGTACTTC. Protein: CAWRRDRKVYEQYF.

The CDR3 spells CASSLDRGSGELFF. The CDR3 bases are TGTGCCAGCAGTTTAGACCGCGGGTCCGGGGAGCTGTTTTTT. The rearrangement uses TRBV27 and TRBJ2-2; maybe TRBD2 (5 bases). V lost 2 bases to trimming and J lost 6 bases, with 10 bases between them. This CDR3 contains 14 residues. Germline V gene sequence: CDR1 MNHEY, CDR2 SMNVEV (reference sequence).

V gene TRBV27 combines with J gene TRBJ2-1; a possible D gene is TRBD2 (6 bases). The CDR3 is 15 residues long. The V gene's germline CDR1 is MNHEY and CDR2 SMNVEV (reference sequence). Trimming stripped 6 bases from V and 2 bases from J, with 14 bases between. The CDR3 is CASSWGGTAYNEQFF. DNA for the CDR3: TGTGCCAGCAGCTGGGGCGGGACCGCCTACAATGAGCAGTTCTTC.

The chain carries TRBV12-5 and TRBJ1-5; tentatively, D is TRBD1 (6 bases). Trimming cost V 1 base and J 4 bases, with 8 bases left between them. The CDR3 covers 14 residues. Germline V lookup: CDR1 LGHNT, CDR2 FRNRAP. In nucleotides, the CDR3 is TGTGCTAGTGGTTTGGGGACAGAAAATCAGCCCCAGCATTTT. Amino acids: CASGLGTENQPQHF.

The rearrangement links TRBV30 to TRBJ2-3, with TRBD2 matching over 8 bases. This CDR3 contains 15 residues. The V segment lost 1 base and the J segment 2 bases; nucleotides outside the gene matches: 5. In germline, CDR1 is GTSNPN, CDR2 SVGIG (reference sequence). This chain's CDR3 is CAWSGLALHTDTQYF. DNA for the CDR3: TGTGCCTGGAGTGGACTAGCGTTACACACAGATACGCAGTATTTT.

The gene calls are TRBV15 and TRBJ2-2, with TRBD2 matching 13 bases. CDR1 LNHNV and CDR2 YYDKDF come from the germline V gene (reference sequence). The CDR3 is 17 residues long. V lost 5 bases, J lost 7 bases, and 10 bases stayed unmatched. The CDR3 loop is CATSLRTSGSFGGELFF. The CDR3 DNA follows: TGTGCCACCAGCTTACGGACTAGCGGGAGTTTCGGCGGGGAGCTGTTTTTT. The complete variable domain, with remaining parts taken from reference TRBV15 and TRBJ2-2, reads DAMVIQNPRYQVTQFGKPVTLSCSQTLNHNVMYWYQQKSSQAPKLLFHYYDKDFNNEADTPDNFQSRRPNTSFCFLDIRSPGLGDTAMYLCATSLRTSGSFGGELFFGEGSRLTVL.

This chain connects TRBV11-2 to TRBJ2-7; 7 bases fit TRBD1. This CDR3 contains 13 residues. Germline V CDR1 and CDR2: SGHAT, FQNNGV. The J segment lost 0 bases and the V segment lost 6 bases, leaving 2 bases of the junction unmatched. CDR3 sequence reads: CASRTGSSYEQYF. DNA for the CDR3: TGTGCCAGCAGGACAGGGAGCTCCTACGAGCAGTACTTC.

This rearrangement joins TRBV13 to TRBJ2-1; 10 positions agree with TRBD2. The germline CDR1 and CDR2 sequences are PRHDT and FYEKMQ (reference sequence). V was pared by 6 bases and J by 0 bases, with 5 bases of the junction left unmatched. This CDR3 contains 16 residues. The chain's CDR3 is CASRESSGGSYNEQFF. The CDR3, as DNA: TGTGCCAGCAGAGAATCTAGCGGGGGCTCCTACAATGAGCAGTTCTTC.

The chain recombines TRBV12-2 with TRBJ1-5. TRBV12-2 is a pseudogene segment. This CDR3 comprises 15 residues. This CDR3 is CASRSREVGNQPQHF. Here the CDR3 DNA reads TGTGCAAGTCGCTCCAGGGAGGTTGGCAATCAGCCCCAGCATTTT.

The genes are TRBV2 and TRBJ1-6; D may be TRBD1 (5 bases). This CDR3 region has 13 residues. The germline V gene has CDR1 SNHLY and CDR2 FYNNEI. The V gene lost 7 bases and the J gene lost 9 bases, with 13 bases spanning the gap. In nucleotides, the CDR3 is TGTGCCAGCAATTCGGGGGTTTCTTCACCCCTCCACTTT. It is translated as CASNSGVSSPLHF.

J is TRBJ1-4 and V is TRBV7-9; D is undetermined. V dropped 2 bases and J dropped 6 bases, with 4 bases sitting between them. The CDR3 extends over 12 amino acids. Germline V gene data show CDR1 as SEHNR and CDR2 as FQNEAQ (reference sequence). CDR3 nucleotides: TGTGCCAGCAGCTTATCGGATGAAAAACTGTTTTTT. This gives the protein CASSLSDEKLFF.

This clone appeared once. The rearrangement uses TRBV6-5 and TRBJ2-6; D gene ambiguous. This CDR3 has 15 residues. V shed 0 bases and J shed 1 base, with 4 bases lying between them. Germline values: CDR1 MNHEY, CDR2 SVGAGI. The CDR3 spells CASSYSRSGANVLTF. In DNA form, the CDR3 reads TGTGCCAGCAGTTACTCTAGATCTGGGGCCAACGTCCTGACTTTC.

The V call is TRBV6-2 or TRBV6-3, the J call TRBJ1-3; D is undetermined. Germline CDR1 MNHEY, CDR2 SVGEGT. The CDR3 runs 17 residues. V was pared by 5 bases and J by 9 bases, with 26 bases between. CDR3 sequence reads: CASSPFGSRLSDGTIYF. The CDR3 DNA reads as TGTGCCAGCAGTCCCTTCGGTTCGCGGCTCTCAGACGGCACCATATATTTT.

The CDR3 DNA reads TGCGCCAGCAACCGAGGGAGCGGCGACAATGAGCAGTTCTTC. This encodes CASNRGSGDNEQFF. The V and J genes are TRBV5-1 and TRBJ2-1, with D possibly being TRBD2 (5 bases). The CDR3 is 14 amino acids. V lost 6 bases to trimming and J lost 5 bases, with 15 bases between them. Germline CDR1 is SGHRS and CDR2 is YFSETQ. The whole variable domain, filled in from reference TRBV5-1 and TRBJ2-1, reads KAGVTQTPRYLIKTRGQQVTLSCSPISGHRSVSWYQQTPGQGLQFLFEYFSETQRNKGNFPGRFSGRQFSNSRSEMNVSTLELGDSALYLCASNRGSGDNEQFFGPGTRLTVL.

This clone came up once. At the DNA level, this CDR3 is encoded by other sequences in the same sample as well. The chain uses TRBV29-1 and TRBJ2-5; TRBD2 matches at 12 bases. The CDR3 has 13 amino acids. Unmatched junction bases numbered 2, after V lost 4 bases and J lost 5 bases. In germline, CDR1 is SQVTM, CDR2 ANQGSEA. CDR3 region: CSVGLAGAETQYF. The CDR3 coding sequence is TGCAGCGTTGGACTAGCGGGAGCCGAGACCCAGTACTTC.

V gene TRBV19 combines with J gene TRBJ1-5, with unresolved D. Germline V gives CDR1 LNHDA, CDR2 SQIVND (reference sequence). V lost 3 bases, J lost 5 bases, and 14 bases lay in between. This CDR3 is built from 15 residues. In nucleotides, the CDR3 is TGTGCCAGTAGTATGGGGTGGAGGGAGGATCAGCCCCAGCATTTT. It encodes CASSMGWREDQPQHF.

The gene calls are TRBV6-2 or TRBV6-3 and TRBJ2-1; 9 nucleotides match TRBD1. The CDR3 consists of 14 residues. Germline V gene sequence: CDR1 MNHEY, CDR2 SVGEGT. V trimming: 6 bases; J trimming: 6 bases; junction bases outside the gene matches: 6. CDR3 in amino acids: CASSTGGASNEQFF. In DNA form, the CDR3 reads TGTGCCAGCAGCACAGGGGGCGCATCCAATGAGCAGTTCTTC.

CDR3 DNA sequence: TGTGCCAGCAGGGCGACTCTCAGCCTCTTCTACGAGCAGTACTTC. Translated, it gives CASRATLSLFYEQYF. The chain uses TRBV21-1 and TRBJ2-7; the table's TRBD2 call for D was not verified on the DNA. TRBV21-1 is a listed pseudogene. The CDR3 extends over 15 amino acids.

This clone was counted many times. For the CDR3, the DNA is TGTGCCAGCAGTGAGGACACTAGCGAAGCCATCTACGAGCAGTACTTC. Translating gives CASSEDTSEAIYEQYF. The J gene is TRBJ2-7, the V gene TRBV6-1; 7 bases match TRBD2. Germline V CDR1 and CDR2: MNHNS, SASEGT. This CDR3 has 16 amino acids. Trimming at V came to 3 bases and at J to 3 bases, leaving 11 bases not matched to a gene.

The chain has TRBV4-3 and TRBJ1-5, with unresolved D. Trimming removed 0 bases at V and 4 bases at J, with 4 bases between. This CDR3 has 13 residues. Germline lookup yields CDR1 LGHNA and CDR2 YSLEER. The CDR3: CASSQDLNQPQHF. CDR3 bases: TGCGCCAGCAGCCAAGATCTGAATCAGCCCCAGCATTTT.

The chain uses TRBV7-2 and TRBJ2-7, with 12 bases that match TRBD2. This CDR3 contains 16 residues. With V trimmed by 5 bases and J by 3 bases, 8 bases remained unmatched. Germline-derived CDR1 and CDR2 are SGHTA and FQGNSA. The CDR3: CASSAGLAGPIYEQYF. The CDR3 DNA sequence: TGTGCCAGCAGCGCGGGACTAGCGGGTCCGATCTACGAGCAGTACTTC.

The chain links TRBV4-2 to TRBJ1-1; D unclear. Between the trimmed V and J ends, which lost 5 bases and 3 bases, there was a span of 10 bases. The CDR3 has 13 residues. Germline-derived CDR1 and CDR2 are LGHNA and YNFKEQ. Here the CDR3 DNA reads TGTGCCAGCAGCACGGAGGCGGACACTGAAGCTTTCTTT. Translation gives CASSTEADTEAFF.